This TCR beta chain was profiled in a study of T cell responses to AZD1222 COVID-19 vaccine. Study-level findings and limits: Two AZD1222 doses significantly raised spike-specific TCR breadth and depth over controls.

The ends lost 2 bases at V and 7 bases at J; junction bases unmatched: 8. The CDR3 covers 16 residues. Germline CDR1 LGHDT, CDR2 YNNKEL (reference sequence). Worth noting for this clone: The antigen remains undetermined.

Using immunoSEQ multiplex PCR, the repertoire was profiled, and TCRdb retains in-frame clones only, with some absent. The table shows tens of thousands of clones, with nearly 90% occurring only once. This receptor was identified in an adult who received the AZD1222 COVID-19 vaccine. Material: peripheral blood, obtained 28 days after the second AZD1222 dose. The chain is built from TRBV3-1 (or the pseudogene TRBV3-2) and TRBJ1-2, with TRBD1 identical over 12 bases. CDR3 coding DNA: TGTGCCAGCAGCCAATCGGATGGGACAGGGGGCTTTGGCTACACCTTC. This codes for CASSQSDGTGGFGYTF.